This T cell receptor (beta chain) was sequenced during a study of T cells after yellow fever vaccination. CDR3 length: 15 amino acids. Trimming took 4 bases from V and 1 from J, leaving 11 bases between them. Germline V CDR1 and CDR2: KGHDR, SFDVKD. This clonotype was observed a handful of times. TCRdb used MiXCR to reprocess the 5' RACE reads, holding one entry per CDR3 protein. The table records 450,000 to 550,000 distinct CDR3 sequences, just over 20% of them present only once. Source: PBMCs, taken 21 days after the first yellow fever vaccination. The chain links TRBV24-1 to TRBJ2-3, with D tentatively TRBD2 (5 bases). The sequence was obtained from a man between 18 and 29 years old who received the YFV17D yellow fever vaccine. DNA for the CDR3: TGTGCCACCAGTGACCGGGGAGAGGGCACAGATACGCAGTATTTT. Translated: CATSDRGEGTDTQYF.